This T cell receptor (beta chain) was recorded in a study of cytomegalovirus exposure and HLA in healthy donors. Study-level background: Around 85 million unique TCRs from HLA-typed donors were held in an early data release. Study-wide points: Earlier results showed most TCR beta V segments being productive about 87% or about 30% of the time. 150 or so TCR beta chains were listed as cytomegalovirus-associated. Later analysis suggested most CMV-associated TCR beta chains were HLA-restricted.

It was with 60 Vbeta and 13 Jbeta primers that the PCR ran. TCRdb's copy holds only in-frame clones and misses some; the assay was immunoSEQ multiplex PCR. The sample holds roughly 190,000 clones, roughly 80% seen once. A note on this clone: The antigen remains undetermined.

Source material: PBMCs. The sequence was collected from a woman younger than 35 in good health and CMV-seronegative.

This chain's CDR3 is CASSLGRGYEQYF. CDR3 bases: TGTGCCAGCAGTTTAGGCAGGGGGTACGAGCAGTACTTC. The genes are TRBV6-5 and TRBJ2-7; 7 nucleotides agree with TRBD1. Trimming at V came to 4 bases and at J to 4 bases, leaving 4 bases not matched to a gene. The germline CDR1 and CDR2 sequences are MNHEY and SVGAGI. The CDR3 runs 13 residues.